This record covers a single T cell receptor (beta chain). This specimen comes from a study of blood T cell repertoires in COVID-19. At the level of the study: Acute-phase and convalescent COVID-19 samples originated in the United States, Italy and Spain.

The CDR3 runs to 16 residues. Germline CDR1 and CDR2: SGHTA and FQGNSA. The V and J ends lost 1 base and 4 bases, in that order; junction bases with no gene match: 6. The protocol was immunoSEQ multiplex PCR, while the TCRdb copy is restricted to in-frame clones and leaves out a portion. The table shows roughly 300,000 clones, with around nine tenths occurring only once. The TCR was taken from a woman aged 25 to 39 with COVID-19, enrolled during active disease. The V gene is TRBV7-2, the J gene TRBJ1-5; TRBD1 matches at 8 bases. Sequenced: peripheral blood. CDR3 DNA sequence: TGTGCCAGCAGCTTAGGCCCCGACAGGGGAAATCAGCCCCAGCATTTT. This encodes CASSLGPDRGNQPQHF.